This TCR beta chain is from a study of Tregs in tolerant kidney transplant recipients. This table comes from immunoSEQ multiplex PCR, and its TCRdb copy is limited to in-frame clones, with some not included. Here the sample spans under 300,000 clones, roughly four fifths being singletons. This clone was observed a handful of times. Its antigen is still unknown. Trimming shortened V by 5 bases and J by 0 bases, and 14 bases separated the two germline ends. The germline CDR1 and CDR2 sequences are SGHTA and FQGTGA. The CDR3 has 16 amino acids. Unstimulated regulatory T cells (CD4+CD25+CD127-), CD4+CD25- non-regulatory cells, CD4 and CD8 cells were FACS-sorted from thawed PBMCs. Study outcomes and limitations: Biological reproducibility was not directly addressed, but technical replication error appeared minimal. Activated donor B cell expansion appeared to reveal the most relevant donor-specific TCRbeta repertoire.

This TCR came from a human donor in good health. The sample comprised CD4+ T cells from blood. This rearrangement joins TRBV7-3 to TRBJ1-5; D might be TRBD1 (6 bases). The CDR3 loop reads CASSRQVAYSNQPQHF. The CDR3 DNA is TGTGCCAGCAGCCGACAGGTGGCATATAGCAATCAGCCCCAGCATTTT.